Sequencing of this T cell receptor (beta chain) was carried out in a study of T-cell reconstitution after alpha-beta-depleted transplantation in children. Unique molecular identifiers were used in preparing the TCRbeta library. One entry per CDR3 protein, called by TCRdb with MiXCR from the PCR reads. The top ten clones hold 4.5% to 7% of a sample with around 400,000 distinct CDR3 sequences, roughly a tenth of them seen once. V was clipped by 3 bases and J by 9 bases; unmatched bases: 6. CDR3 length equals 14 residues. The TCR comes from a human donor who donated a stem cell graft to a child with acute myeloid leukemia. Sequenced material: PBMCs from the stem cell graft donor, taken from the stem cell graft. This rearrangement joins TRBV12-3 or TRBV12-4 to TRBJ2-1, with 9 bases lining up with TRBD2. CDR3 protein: CASSFAGGQGEQFF. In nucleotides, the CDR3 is TGTGCCAGCAGTTTTGCGGGGGGGCAGGGTGAGCAGTTCTTC.